Listed below are T cell receptor beta chains from one sample, sequenced in a study of blood T cell repertoires in COVID-19. The table came from immunoSEQ multiplex PCR; TCRdb's copy has only in-frame clones and leaves some out. The data hold roughly 280,000 clones, with around 90% observed a single time. Sequencing input: peripheral blood. All receptors come from a woman in her fifties or sixties who had recovered from COVID-19. Each CDR3 is given with its conserved first and last residue. Fields, in order: clone size, CDR3 length, D gene, J gene, V gene, CDR3 DNA, CDR3 protein. A D gene is named only where the DNA matches it firmly. For some rows the clone size is stated as once, few or many, or as a class when expanded; others skip it.

>.|15|.|TRBJ1-5|TRBV5-1
TGCGCCAGCAGCTTGTTACCGGGGGGGCCTCAGCCCCAGCATTTT
CASSLLPGGPQPQHF
>.|15|.|TRBJ2-2|TRBV5-1
TGCGCCAGCGAGAATGGGGGACTCCTCACCGGGGAGCTGTTTTTT
CASENGGLLTGELFF
>.|12|.|TRBJ2-1|TRBV20-1
TGCAGTGCTAGTTGGGGCAACAATGAGCAGTTCTTC
CSASWGNNEQFF
>.|20|TRBD2|TRBJ2-2|TRBV7-6
TGTGCCAGCAGCTTACTTCTTTCCGGGACTAGCGGGAGAATCACCGGGGAGCTGTTTTTT
CASSLLLSGTSGRITGELFF
>.|16|TRBD2|TRBJ2-5|TRBV11-3
TGTGCCAGCAGCCCGGGAAGCGGGGTCTACAGAGAGACCCAGTACTTC
CASSPGSGVYRETQYF
>.|13|TRBD2|TRBJ2-5|TRBV3-1/TRBV3-2
TGTGCCAGCAGGGCGACTAGCGGGGAGACCCAGTACTTC
CASRATSGETQYF
>.|9|.|TRBJ1-2|TRBV7-5
TGTGCCAGCAGCTTAACCGGGAAATTC
CASSLTGKF
>few|15|TRBD1|TRBJ1-6|TRBV7-2
TGTGCCAGCAGCCCCAGGGACAGCCGGAATTCACCCCTCCACTTT
CASSPRDSRNSPLHF
>.|16|.|TRBJ1-2|TRBV4-3
TGCGCCAGCAGCCAAGCCCACAGGGACACTAACTATGGCTACACCTTC
CASSQAHRDTNYGYTF
>.|14|TRBD2|TRBJ2-7|TRBV5-6
TGTGCCAGCAGCCCTAGCGGGGGCGCCTACGAGCAGTACTTC
CASSPSGGAYEQYF
>few|18|TRBD1|TRBJ1-1|TRBV4-1
TGCGCCAGCAGCCAGCTTCAACCCCGGACAGGGGGGAGCACTGAAGCTTTCTTT
CASSQLQPRTGGSTEAFF
>.|16|TRBD1|TRBJ2-7|TRBV5-6
TGTGCCAGCAGCTCCGTGGGACAGGGACTTAGGAACGAGCAGTACTTC
CASSSVGQGLRNEQYF
>.|14|.|TRBJ2-3|TRBV19
TGTGCCACGAGGGTGGGGGGGCTATCAGATACGCAGTATTTT
CATRVGGLSDTQYF
>once|16|TRBD2|TRBJ2-2|TRBV5-4
TGTGCCAGCAGCCCCATAGCGGGCGCGAACACCGGGGAGCTGTTTTTT
CASSPIAGANTGELFF
>few|16|TRBD1|TRBJ2-7|TRBV4-1
TGCGCCAGCAGCCAACCACCCGGGACAGCTAACTACGAGCAGTACTTC
CASSQPPGTANYEQYF
>few|15|TRBD2|TRBJ2-2|TRBV5-1
TGCGCCAGCAGCCCTCGGACTAGCGGGGGTGGGGAGCTGTTTTTT
CASSPRTSGGGELFF
>.|16|TRBD2|TRBJ2-1|TRBV7-9
TGTGCCAGCAGCTCACATCTAGCGGGGGGGTACAATGAGCAGTTCTTC
CASSSHLAGGYNEQFF
>.|17|TRBD1|TRBJ1-2|TRBV19
TGTGCCAGTAGTATCCCCCAAATGACAGGGCTCAGCGATGGCTACACCTTC
CASSIPQMTGLSDGYTF
>.|16|.|TRBJ1-6|TRBV7-2
TGTGCCAGCAGCTTAGGTCTCCCAGACTATAATTCACCCCTCCACTTT
CASSLGLPDYNSPLHF
>.|14|.|TRBJ2-7|TRBV6-4
TGTGCCAGCAGTGTGGGCTCAGGGGTGTACGAGCAGTACTTC
CASSVGSGVYEQYF
>.|16|.|TRBJ2-2|TRBV5-8
TGTGCCAGCTTGGGAGTGGCCTCCGAAGGGACCGGGGAGCTGTTTTTT
CASLGVASEGTGELFF
>.|13|TRBD1|TRBJ1-6|TRBV10-2
TGCGCCAGCAATGACAGGGCCAAAGCACCCCTCCACTTT
CASNDRAKAPLHF
>few|14|.|TRBJ2-4|TRBV7-2
TGTGCCAGCAGATCGACAGTAGCCAAAAACATTCAGTACTTC
CASRSTVAKNIQYF
>.|13|TRBD1|TRBJ1-1|TRBV6-4
TGTGCCAGCAGATACACAGGGGGTACTGAAGCTTTCTTT
CASRYTGGTEAFF